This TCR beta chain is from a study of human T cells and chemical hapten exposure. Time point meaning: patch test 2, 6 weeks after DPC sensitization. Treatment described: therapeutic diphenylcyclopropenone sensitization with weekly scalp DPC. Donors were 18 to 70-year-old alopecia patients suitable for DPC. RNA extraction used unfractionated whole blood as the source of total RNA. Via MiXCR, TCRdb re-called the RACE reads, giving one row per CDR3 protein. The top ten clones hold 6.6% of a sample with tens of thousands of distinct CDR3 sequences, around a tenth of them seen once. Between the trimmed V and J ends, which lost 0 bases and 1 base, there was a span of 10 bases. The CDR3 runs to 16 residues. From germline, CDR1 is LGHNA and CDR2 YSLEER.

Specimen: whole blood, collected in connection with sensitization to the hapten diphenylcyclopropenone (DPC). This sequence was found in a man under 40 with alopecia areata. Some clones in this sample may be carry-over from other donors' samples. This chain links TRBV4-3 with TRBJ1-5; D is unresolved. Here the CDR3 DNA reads TGCGCCAGCAGCCAAGATCTCGGAGGGAGCAATCAGCCCCAGCATTTT. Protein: CASSQDLGGSNQPQHF.